The clone carrying this T cell receptor (beta chain) appeared a few times. Its antigen remains unidentified. Unique molecular identifiers were incorporated into the prepared TCRbeta library. TCRdb called the PCR reads again in MiXCR, with one record for every CDR3 protein. The sample lists roughly 790,000 distinct CDR3 sequences, 16% occurring once. These data belong to a study of T-cell reconstitution after alpha-beta-depleted transplantation in children. Study-level results: Diversity and T-cell counts at one year after transplant derived mostly from new T cells. Several hundred expanded graft clones reportedly gave rise to the alpha-beta T cells present about two months after transplant.

The J segment lost 4 bases and the V segment lost 0 bases, leaving 4 bases of the junction unmatched. CDR1 LGHNA and CDR2 YNFKEQ come from the germline V gene. There are 16 residues in the CDR3. The material was PBMCs, mostly from graft donor cells, obtained 360 days after TCRalphabeta/CD19-depleted stem cell transplant. V and J are TRBV4-2 and TRBJ2-3; 10 bases are shared with TRBD2. The sequence was obtained from a male patient younger than 18 who had a stem cell transplant for acute lymphoblastic leukemia, so the T cells may come from the graft donor. CDR3: CASSQDRAGGSDTQYF. As DNA, the CDR3 is TGTGCCAGCAGCCAAGATCGAGCGGGAGGGTCAGATACGCAGTATTTT.